This TCR beta chain was captured in a study of cytomegalovirus exposure and HLA in healthy donors. Study-level information: Out of a few hundred genotyped donors, about 80% belonged to the Caucasian-associated ancestry cluster. Overall study findings and caveats: Some V segments, including TRBV6-2 and TRBV6-3, were excluded as indistinguishable.

This PCR relied on a set of 60 Vbeta primers and 13 Jbeta primers. Sequencing was performed with immunoSEQ multiplex PCR; in TCRdb, only in-frame clones are kept and a portion is missing. The sample includes 100,000 to 150,000 clones, roughly three quarters of them seen just once. To note about this clone: The antigen is not known.

From germline, CDR1 is SNHLY and CDR2 FYNNEI. The CDR3 sequence is 11 residues long. V was clipped by 3 bases and J by 12 bases, with 9 bases between them. The TCR was taken from a woman aged 60-75 years in good health and CMV-seronegative. V usage is TRBV2 and J usage is TRBJ2-1; D may be TRBD2 (5 bases). The sequenced sample consisted of PBMCs. CDR3 in amino acids: CASSELAGQFF. The DNA of the CDR3 is TGTGCCAGCAGTGAGCTGGCGGGGCAGTTCTTC. The full variable domain, with the rest looked up from reference TRBV2 and TRBJ2-1, is EPEVTQTPSHQVTQMGQEVILRCVPISNHLYFYWYRQILGQKVEFLVSFYNNEISEKSEIFDDQFSVERPDGSNFTLKIRSTKLEDSAMYFCASSELAGQFFGPGTRLTVL.